A single sample gave rise to the 8 T cell receptor beta chains below, sequenced in a study of blood T cells in healthy people across ages (dated by TCRdb to 2015 to 2017). The library was produced with 5' RACE. TCRdb shows the sequencer as Illumina HiSeq 2500. A second 7 to 11 cycle PCR used a sample-barcoded 5' primer and a J-beta primer mix. TCRdb applied fastp at Q25 and MiXCR to the public reads, then kept only in-frame beta chains. Rows with a matching CDR3 protein are joined into one entry that keeps the most common DNA and genes. The sample records 800,000 to 1,300,000 distinct CDR3 sequences, under 30% of which are singletons. The ten largest clones capture around 0.75% of the sample. These data also featured in a second study, about T cells of mothers and their children.

Material for sequencing was blood. The receptor source for this set is a girl between 2 and 10 years old in good health.

This clonotype was seen only a few times. The rearrangement joins TRBV20-1 to TRBJ2-5, with 7 bases identical to TRBD2. The end of the DNA aligns better with TRBJ2-7, so the J call may be wrong. Germline values: CDR1 DFQATT, CDR2 SNEGSKA (reference sequence). CDR3 length: 15 amino acids. The CDR3 loop reads CSARDLAENSYEQYF. For the CDR3, the DNA is TGCAGTGCTAGAGATCTAGCGGAAAACTCCTACGAGCAGTACTTC.

The chain joins TRBV6-6 to TRBJ2-2; D might be TRBD1 (6 bases). This CDR3 is 16 amino acids long. The germline V gene has CDR1 MNHNY and CDR2 SVGAGI (reference sequence). Trimming left V 2 bases short and J 6 bases short, with 16 bases between. CDR3 DNA: TGTGCCAGCAGTTACATTCAGGGGAAGACCCCCGGGGAGCTGTTTTTT. This translates into CASSYIQGKTPGELFF.

This clonotype was detected only a few times. This rearrangement joins TRBV12-3 or TRBV12-4 to TRBJ1-5; D is undetermined. The CDR3 is 13 residues long. V was trimmed by 2 bases and J by 7 bases, leaving 9 bases between them. The DNA for the CDR3 is TGTGCCAGCAGTTTAAGCAGTGTGCAGCCCCAGCATTTT. Translation: CASSLSSVQPQHF.

This chain links TRBV2 with TRBJ2-5; 10 positions agree with TRBD1. The J call may be wrong; the DNA end is better matched by TRBJ2-1. The V gene's germline CDR1 is SNHLY and CDR2 FYNNEI. The CDR3 is 15 amino acids. CDR3 in DNA: TGTGCCAGCAGAGGGGACAGGGGTCTTGTCAATGAGCAGTTCTTC. This sequence encodes CASRGDRGLVNEQFF.

There are many counts of this clonotype. This rearrangement joins TRBV27 to TRBJ2-5; possible D gene TRBD2, 7 bases. The CDR3 is 13 residues long. The germline V gene has CDR1 MNHEY and CDR2 SMNVEV (reference sequence). V was cut by 6 bases and J by 1 base, with 9 bases left in between. The chain's CDR3 is CASRGGVQETQYF. The DNA of the CDR3 is TGTGCCAGCAGAGGGGGGGTCCAAGAGACCCAGTACTTC.

This clonotype showed up many times. This chain uses TRBV7-9 with TRBJ2-7, with D perhaps matching TRBD2 (5 bases). V was clipped by 2 bases and J by 6 bases, with 8 bases between them. The germline CDR1 and CDR2 sequences are SEHNR and FQNEAQ (reference sequence). The length of the CDR3 is 12 residues. CDR3 sequence reads: CASSLSEGEQYF. In DNA form, the CDR3 reads TGTGCCAGCAGCTTATCAGAGGGCGAGCAGTACTTC.

The chain carries TRBV4-2 and TRBJ1-1; 7 bases agree with TRBD1. This CDR3 has 14 amino acids. The germline V gene has CDR1 LGHNA and CDR2 YNFKEQ. With 5 bases clipped from V and 5 bases from J, the junction kept 8 bases outside the gene matches. The CDR3 region is CASSSRQGSTEAFF. For the CDR3, the DNA is TGTGCCAGCAGCTCTCGACAGGGATCGACTGAAGCTTTCTTT.

For this clonotype: Germline and junction disagree at one end, which may indicate a read error. The J gene is TRBJ2-3, the V gene TRBV7-7, with 7 bases matching TRBD1. The CDR3 runs to 15 residues. Per germline, CDR1 SSHAT and CDR2 FNYEAQ (reference sequence). CDR3 sequence: CASSLGGTDTDTQYF. CDR3 bases: TGTGCTAGCAGCTTAGGGGGCACCGATACAGACACGCAGTATTTT.